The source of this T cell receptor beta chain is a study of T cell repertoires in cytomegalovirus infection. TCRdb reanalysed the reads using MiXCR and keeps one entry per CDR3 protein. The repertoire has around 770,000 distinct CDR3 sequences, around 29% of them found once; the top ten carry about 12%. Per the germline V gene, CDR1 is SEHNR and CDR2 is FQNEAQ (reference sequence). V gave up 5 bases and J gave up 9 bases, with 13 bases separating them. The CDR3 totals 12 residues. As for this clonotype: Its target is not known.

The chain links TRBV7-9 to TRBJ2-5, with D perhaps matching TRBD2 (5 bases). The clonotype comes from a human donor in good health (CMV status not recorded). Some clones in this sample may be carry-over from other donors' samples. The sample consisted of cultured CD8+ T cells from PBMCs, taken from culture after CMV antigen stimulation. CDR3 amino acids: CASSPGLLAQYF. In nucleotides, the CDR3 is TGTGCCAGCAGCCCTGGACTGCTCGCCCAGTACTTC.